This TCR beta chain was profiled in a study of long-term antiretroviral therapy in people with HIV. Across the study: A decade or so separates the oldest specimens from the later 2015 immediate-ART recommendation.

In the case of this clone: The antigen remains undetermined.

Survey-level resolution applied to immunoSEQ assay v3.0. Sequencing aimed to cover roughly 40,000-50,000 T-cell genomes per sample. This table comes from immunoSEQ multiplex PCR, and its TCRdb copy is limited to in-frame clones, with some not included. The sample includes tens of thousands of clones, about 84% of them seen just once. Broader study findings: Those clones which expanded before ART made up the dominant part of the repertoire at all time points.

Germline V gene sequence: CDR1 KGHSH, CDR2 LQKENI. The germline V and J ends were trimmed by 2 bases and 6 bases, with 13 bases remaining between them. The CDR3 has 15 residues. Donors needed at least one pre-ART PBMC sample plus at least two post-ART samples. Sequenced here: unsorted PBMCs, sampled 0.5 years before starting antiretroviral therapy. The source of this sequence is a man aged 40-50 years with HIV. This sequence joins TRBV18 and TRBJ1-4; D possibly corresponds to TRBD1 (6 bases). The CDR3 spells CASSPAGTKDEKLFF. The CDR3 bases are TGTGCCAGCTCACCAGCCGGGACAAAGGATGAAAAACTGTTTTTT.